The present T cell receptor (beta chain) was sequenced within a study of a mutant IDH1 vaccine in newly diagnosed glioma. Trimming removed 2 bases at V and 1 base at J, with 8 bases between. The CDR3 is 13 amino acids. In germline, CDR1 is SQVTM, CDR2 ANQGSEA. Documented time point: baseline, week 1 (first vaccination visit). Specified treatment: pre-vaccination baseline after standard-of-care therapy. Data came from immunoSEQ multiplex PCR; TCRdb stores just in-frame clones and leaves some out. The table lists about 16,000 clones, about 77% of them singletons, with about 9% in the top ten. This material consisted of PBMCs, taken from a glioma patient treated with radiotherapy, temozolomide or both. V gene TRBV29-1 combines with J gene TRBJ2-5, with D maybe TRBD1 (5 bases). The TCR was taken from a man in his forties with glioma. CDR3 residues: CSVELRAQETQYF. The CDR3 DNA reads as TGCAGCGTTGAACTCAGGGCCCAAGAGACCCAGTACTTC.